These 20 T cell receptor beta chains share one sample of origin, sequenced in a study of cytomegalovirus exposure and HLA in healthy donors. In the PCR, 60 Vbeta and 13 Jbeta primers were used. The protocol was immunoSEQ multiplex PCR, while the TCRdb copy is restricted to in-frame clones and leaves out a portion. The sample records 60,000 to 70,000 clones, roughly 78% being singletons. Sequenced material: PBMCs. These TCRs come from a man aged 40-55 years in good health and CMV-seronegative.

This clone appeared a few times. The chain has TRBV11-1 and TRBJ1-3, with 7 bases lining up with TRBD1. Germline trimming cut 5 bases from V and 4 bases from J; bases unmatched to any gene: 8. The CDR3 loop spans 15 amino acids. Germline assignment: CDR1 SGHAT and CDR2 FQDESV (reference sequence). The CDR3 loop is CASSDRDSLGNTIYF. The CDR3 DNA reads as TGTGCCAGCAGCGACCGGGACAGTTTGGGAAACACCATATATTTT. Drawing the rest from reference TRBV11-1 and TRBJ1-3, the complete variable domain is EAEVAQSPRYKITEKSQAVAFWCDPISGHATLYWYRQILGQGPELLVQFQDESVVDDSQLPKDRFSAERLKGVDSTLKIQPAELGDSAMYLCASSDRDSLGNTIYFGEGSWLTVV.

The chain uses TRBV9 and TRBJ1-1; weak D call: TRBD1 (5 bases). Trimming removed 0 bases from V and 3 bases from J, with 12 bases in between. The CDR3 is made up of 15 amino acids. CDR1 is SGDLS and CDR2 is YYNGEE in the germline V gene. CDR3 sequence (DNA): TGTGCCAGCAGCGTAGAGGCAGGGCCGGACACTGAAGCTTTCTTT. It yields the protein CASSVEAGPDTEAFF.

The V and J genes are TRBV2 and TRBJ2-1, with 9 bases aligning to TRBD1. Germline lookup yields CDR1 SNHLY and CDR2 FYNNEI. The CDR3 runs to 16 residues. V lost 4 bases and J lost 7; bases outside the gene matches: 11. The CDR3 protein is CASSAGQGIKVNEQFF. The CDR3 DNA reads as TGTGCCAGCAGTGCAGGACAGGGGATAAAGGTGAATGAGCAGTTCTTC.

The chain is built from TRBV18 and TRBJ1-2, with D maybe TRBD1 (6 bases). Germline V gene sequence: CDR1 KGHSH, CDR2 LQKENI. Trimming took 3 bases from V and 6 from J, leaving 17 bases between them. CDR3 length: 15 amino acids. The CDR3 sequence is CASSPRRPGVDGYTF. The DNA for the CDR3 is TGTGCCAGCTCACCGAGGCGGCCAGGGGTGGATGGCTACACCTTC.

Turning to this clone: The junction differs from germline at one of its ends, possibly a read error. The chain uses TRBV7-9 and TRBJ2-1; 14 positions match TRBD2. The CDR3 has 18 amino acids. From germline, CDR1 is SEHNR and CDR2 FQNEAQ (reference sequence). CDR3 in DNA: TGTTCCAGCAGCTTAGACTTGGGACTAGCGGGAGCAGGGGATGAGCAGTTCTTC. Translation: CSSSLDLGLAGAGDEQFF. The whole variable domain, remainder taken from reference TRBV7-9 and TRBJ2-1, is DTGVSQNPRHKITKRGQNVTFRCDPISEHNRLYWYRQTLGQGPEFLTYFQNEAQLEKSRLLSDRFSAERPKGSFSTLEIQRTEQGDSAMYLCSSSLDLGLAGAGDEQFFGPGTRLTVL.

This chain uses TRBV19 with TRBJ2-1, with D maybe TRBD1 (5 bases). V lost 7 bases and J lost 6, with 16 bases in between. Looked up from germline, CDR1 is LNHDA and CDR2 is SQIVND (reference sequence). The CDR3 is made up of 14 amino acids. In DNA, the CDR3 is TGTGCCAGTAAGTACAGACAGCTTTCCAATGAGCAGTTCTTC. As protein: CASKYRQLSNEQFF.

V and J are TRBV21-1 and TRBJ2-7; the table's TRBD1 call for D was not verified on the DNA. TRBV21-1 constitutes a pseudogene. This CDR3 is 14 amino acids long. The CDR3 protein is CASSVGRQPYEQYF. The CDR3 DNA sequence: TGTGCCAGCAGCGTAGGCCGACAACCCTACGAGCAGTACTTC.

The CDR3 sequence is CASSFRTFREIYTWQPQHF. In nucleotides, the CDR3 is TGTGCCAGCAGTTTTCGGACTTTCCGGGAAATCTATACTTGGCAGCCCCAGCATTTT. V gene TRBV28 combines with J gene TRBJ1-5; D unresolved. V was shortened by 3 bases and J by 7 bases, with 28 bases between the two germline ends. Germline V gives CDR1 MDHEN, CDR2 SYDVKM. This CDR3 has 19 amino acids.

This chain links TRBV4-1 with TRBJ2-7; possible D gene TRBD2, 5 bases. The germline V and J ends were trimmed by 5 bases and 4 bases, with 18 bases remaining between them. The CDR3 contains 15 residues. Germline-derived CDR1 and CDR2 are MGHRA and YSYEKL. CDR3 amino acids: CASSAGPFNGYEQYF. CDR3 DNA sequence: TGCGCCAGCAGCGCGGGCCCTTTTAATGGGTACGAGCAGTACTTC.

This clone was found a few times. V gene TRBV5-5 combines with J gene TRBJ1-1; D gene ambiguous. The CDR3 contains 12 residues. The V end was cut by 4 bases, the J end by 10 bases, with 14 bases between. Looked up from germline, CDR1 is SGHKS and CDR2 is YYEKEE (reference sequence). For the CDR3, the DNA is TGTGCCAGCAGCCGCGACTCCGGCGGAGCTTTCTTT. Amino acid sequence: CASSRDSGGAFF.

V and J are TRBV7-9 and TRBJ2-7; no reliable D call. V gave up 3 bases and J gave up 0 bases, with 12 bases separating them. The CDR3 consists of 15 residues. CDR1 is SEHNR, CDR2 FQNEAQ, per germline (reference sequence). CDR3 sequence: CASSFSTGPSYEQYF. CDR3 nucleotides: TGTGCCAGCAGCTTCAGCACGGGTCCCTCCTACGAGCAGTACTTC. Using reference TRBV7-9 and TRBJ2-7 for the parts outside the CDR3, the full variable domain is DTGVSQNPRHKITKRGQNVTFRCDPISEHNRLYWYRQTLGQGPEFLTYFQNEAQLEKSRLLSDRFSAERPKGSFSTLEIQRTEQGDSAMYLCASSFSTGPSYEQYFGPGTRLTVT.

The DNA for the CDR3 is TGTGCCAGCAGTGTGACTGGGTACACCGGGGAGCTGTTTTTT. The encoded protein is CASSVTGYTGELFF. The chain joins TRBV6-5 to TRBJ2-2; D call uncertain. The CDR3 sequence is 14 residues long. V lost 5 bases and J lost 3, with 10 bases in between. Germline CDR1 is MNHEY and CDR2 is SVGAGI.

This clone was observed a few times. The V call is TRBV2, the J call TRBJ2-1; the D is unclear. This CDR3 has 11 amino acids. CDR1 and CDR2 (germline): SNHLY, FYNNEI. The V end was cut by 5 bases, the J end by 7 bases, with 6 bases between. CDR3 bases: TGTGCCAGCAGTCGTGTAAATGAGCAGTTCTTC. Amino acid sequence: CASSRVNEQFF.

The rearrangement uses TRBV18 and TRBJ1-6, with a possible D match to TRBD1 (5 bases). The germline V gene has CDR1 KGHSH and CDR2 LQKENI. CDR3 size: 13 residues. Trimming pared 3 bases from V and 9 bases from J, leaving 9 bases between. The CDR3 loop is CASSPQGGSPLHF. The CDR3 nucleotides read TGTGCCAGCTCACCGCAGGGTGGTTCACCCCTCCACTTT. The variable domain in full, completed from reference TRBV18 and TRBJ1-6, reads NAGVMQNPRHLVRRRGQEARLRCSPMKGHSHVYWYRQLPEEGLKFMVYLQKENIIDESGMPKERFSAEFPKEGPSILRIQQVVRGDSAAYFCASSPQGGSPLHFGNGTRLTVT.

J is TRBJ2-3 and V is TRBV29-1; 12 bases are shared with TRBD2. Germline CDR1 is SQVTM and CDR2 is ANQGSEA. The CDR3 contains 15 residues. J lost 4 bases, V lost 7 bases, and 9 bases had no gene match. The CDR3 sequence: CSAPRLAGAADTQYF. The CDR3 nucleotides read TGCAGCGCCCCTAGACTAGCGGGGGCGGCAGATACGCAGTATTTT.

The chain uses TRBV11-3 and TRBJ1-6; 7 positions match TRBD1. Germline V gene sequence: CDR1 SGHNT, CDR2 YENEEA. The CDR3 has 13 residues. With V trimmed by 3 bases and J by 9 bases, 2 bases remained unmatched. The chain's CDR3 is CASSLTGRSPLHF. The CDR3 bases are TGTGCCAGCAGCTTGACAGGGCGTTCACCCCTCCACTTT.

This sequence joins TRBV7-9 and TRBJ2-1; TRBD2 agrees at 10 bases. This CDR3 is built from 16 residues. Germline trimming cut 4 bases from V and 5 bases from J; bases unmatched to any gene: 8. Germline V gene data show CDR1 as SEHNR and CDR2 as FQNEAQ (reference sequence). CDR3 region: CASSSATSGKNNEQFF. For the CDR3, the DNA is TGTGCCAGCAGCTCTGCTACTAGCGGGAAGAACAATGAGCAGTTCTTC. Complete variable domain (other parts from reference TRBV7-9 and TRBJ2-1): DTGVSQNPRHKITKRGQNVTFRCDPISEHNRLYWYRQTLGQGPEFLTYFQNEAQLEKSRLLSDRFSAERPKGSFSTLEIQRTEQGDSAMYLCASSSATSGKNNEQFFGPGTRLTVL.

The chain is built from TRBV5-1 and TRBJ1-2; D remains unclear. This CDR3 has 12 amino acids. V was cut by 7 bases and J by 1 base, with 8 bases left in between. Germline V CDR1 and CDR2: SGHRS, YFSETQ. CDR3 in DNA: TGCGCCAGCGCCCAGGATAACTATGGCTACACCTTC. As protein: CASAQDNYGYTF.

The rearrangement uses TRBV6-5 and TRBJ1-2, with D perhaps TRBD1 (6 bases). The germline V gene has CDR1 MNHEY and CDR2 SVGAGI. The length of the CDR3 is 14 residues. The ends were cut back, 6 bases at V and 4 bases at J, with 15 bases in the middle. CDR3 nucleotides: TGTGCCAGCAGCCTGGCGGGGGGCACCTATGGCTACACCTTC. The encoded protein is CASSLAGGTYGYTF.

The chain carries TRBV13 and TRBJ1-1, with 7 nucleotides matching TRBD1. Per germline, CDR1 PRHDT and CDR2 FYEKMQ (reference sequence). V lost 3 bases and J lost 0; bases outside the gene matches: 4. There are 15 residues in the CDR3. CDR3 in amino acids: CASSLRQGMNTEAFF. The DNA of the CDR3 is TGTGCCAGCAGCTTGAGACAGGGAATGAACACTGAAGCTTTCTTT.